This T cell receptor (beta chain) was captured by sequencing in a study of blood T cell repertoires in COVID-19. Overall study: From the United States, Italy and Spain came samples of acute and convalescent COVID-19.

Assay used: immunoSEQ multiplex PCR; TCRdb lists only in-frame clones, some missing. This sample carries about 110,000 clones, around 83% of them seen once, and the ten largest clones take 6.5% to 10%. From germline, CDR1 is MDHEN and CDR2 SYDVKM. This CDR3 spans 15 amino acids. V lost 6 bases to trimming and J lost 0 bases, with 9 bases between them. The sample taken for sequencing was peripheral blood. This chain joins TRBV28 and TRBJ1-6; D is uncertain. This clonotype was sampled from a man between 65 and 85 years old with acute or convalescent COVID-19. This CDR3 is CASSGLSSYNSPLHF. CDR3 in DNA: TGTGCCAGCAGCGGGTTAAGCTCCTATAATTCACCCCTCCACTTT.